These T cell receptor beta chains were read from a single sample in a study of early T cells in non-severe SARS-CoV-2 infection. Each CDR3 protein is one row after TCRdb ran MiXCR on the 5' RACE reads. The sample has around 35,000 distinct CDR3 sequences; roughly 6% are singletons. The sequenced sample was whole blood. These receptors were taken from an adult who was a healthcare worker with PCR-confirmed SARS-CoV-2 infection or an uninfected control (not recorded which). Each CDR3 is given with its conserved first and last residue. The order of the fields is clone size, J gene, V gene, D gene, CDR3 DNA, CDR3 protein. D genes are given only for firm matches. Some rows mark clone size as missing; the rest say once, few, many or name a class of expanded clone.

clone_size: NA
j_call: TRBJ1-2
v_call: TRBV18
d_call: TRBD1
cdr3_nt: TGTGCCAGCTCACCCACGGCGGGACAGGGAATTGGCTACACCTTC
cdr3_aa: CASSPTAGQGIGYTF

clone_size: NA
j_call: TRBJ2-1
v_call: TRBV10-1
d_call: NA
cdr3_nt: TGCGCCAGCAGCGCAAAAGGAAATGAGCAGTTCTTC
cdr3_aa: CASSAKGNEQFF

clone_size: many
j_call: TRBJ1-1
v_call: TRBV7-6
d_call: NA
cdr3_nt: TGTGCCAGCAGCGAAACAGGGAGTACTGAAGCTTTCTTT
cdr3_aa: CASSETGSTEAFF

clone_size: few
j_call: TRBJ2-3
v_call: TRBV2
d_call: TRBD1
cdr3_nt: TGTGCCAGCAGTTTAAACAGGGGGCTCACAGATACGCAGTATTTT
cdr3_aa: CASSLNRGLTDTQYF

clone_size: few
j_call: TRBJ2-1
v_call: TRBV11-2
d_call: TRBD2
cdr3_nt: TGTGCCAGCAGCCTAGAAGCGGGAGCTGAGCAGTTCTTC
cdr3_aa: CASSLEAGAEQFF

clone_size: many
j_call: TRBJ1-5
v_call: TRBV12-3/TRBV12-4
d_call: NA
cdr3_nt: TGTGCCAGCAGTCCAGACAGGATAAATCAGCCCCAGCATTTT
cdr3_aa: CASSPDRINQPQHF

clone_size: few
j_call: TRBJ2-7
v_call: TRBV14
d_call: NA
cdr3_nt: TGTGCCAGCAGCCAAGGTCCCTACGAGCAGTACTTC
cdr3_aa: CASSQGPYEQYF

clone_size: NA
j_call: TRBJ2-7
v_call: TRBV6-6
d_call: NA
cdr3_nt: TGTGCCAGCAGTCTGGACGGGACCTACGAGCAGTACTTC
cdr3_aa: CASSLDGTYEQYF

clone_size: many
j_call: TRBJ2-7
v_call: TRBV5-1
d_call: TRBD2
cdr3_nt: TGCGCCAGCAGCTTGTCGGGAGGGCCCTACGAGCAGTACTTC
cdr3_aa: CASSLSGGPYEQYF

clone_size: many
j_call: TRBJ1-2
v_call: TRBV12-3/TRBV12-4
d_call: NA
cdr3_nt: TGTGCCAGCAGCCCCGGGGGGGAAGGCTACACCTTC
cdr3_aa: CASSPGGEGYTF

clone_size: many
j_call: TRBJ1-1
v_call: TRBV29-1
d_call: TRBD1
cdr3_nt: TGCAGCGTTGAAGTAAGACAGGGTTGGACTGAAGCTTTCTTT
cdr3_aa: CSVEVRQGWTEAFF

clone_size: many
j_call: TRBJ2-1
v_call: TRBV11-2
d_call: TRBD2
cdr3_nt: TGTGCCAGCAGCAAAGATCTAGCGGGATTTTACAATGAGCAGTTCTTC
cdr3_aa: CASSKDLAGFYNEQFF

clone_size: many
j_call: TRBJ1-2
v_call: TRBV20-1
d_call: NA
cdr3_nt: TGCAGTGCTAGAAGCCTCAACTATGGCTACACCTTC
cdr3_aa: CSARSLNYGYTF

clone_size: many
j_call: TRBJ2-7
v_call: TRBV20-1
d_call: TRBD2
cdr3_nt: TGCAGTGCTAAACAAGACGGGAGGCCCCCCTACGAGCAGTACTTC
cdr3_aa: CSAKQDGRPPYEQYF

clone_size: many
j_call: TRBJ2-1
v_call: TRBV7-8
d_call: NA
cdr3_nt: TGTGCCAGCAGCTTAGGCAACCCTGAGCAGTTCTTC
cdr3_aa: CASSLGNPEQFF

clone_size: NA
j_call: TRBJ2-1
v_call: TRBV28
d_call: TRBD2
cdr3_nt: TGTGCCAGCAGTCCCCCCCGCCTAGCGGGACCTCGGGAGCAGTTCTTC
cdr3_aa: CASSPPRLAGPREQFF

clone_size: few
j_call: TRBJ2-2
v_call: TRBV7-6
d_call: TRBD2
cdr3_nt: TGTGCCAGCAGCTGGGAGCGGGAGGCCCCTAACACCGGGGAGCTGTTTTTT
cdr3_aa: CASSWEREAPNTGELFF

clone_size: many
j_call: TRBJ1-5
v_call: TRBV6-1
d_call: NA
cdr3_nt: TGTGCCAGCAGTGAACGGAGGTCGGGGCAGCCCCAGCATTTT
cdr3_aa: CASSERRSGQPQHF

clone_size: many
j_call: TRBJ1-6
v_call: TRBV7-2
d_call: TRBD1
cdr3_nt: TGTGCCAGCAGCCCACAGACAGGGAGGAATTCACCCCTCCACTTT
cdr3_aa: CASSPQTGRNSPLHF

clone_size: few
j_call: TRBJ1-1
v_call: TRBV18
d_call: NA
cdr3_nt: TGTGCCAGCTCACCACGTGAACAGGGTTATGAAGCTTTCTTT
cdr3_aa: CASSPREQGYEAFF

clone_size: many
j_call: TRBJ1-6
v_call: TRBV12-3/TRBV12-4
d_call: TRBD1
cdr3_nt: TGTGCCAGCAGTTTGAGACAGGGTGGTTCACCCCTCCACTTT
cdr3_aa: CASSLRQGGSPLHF

clone_size: many
j_call: TRBJ1-5
v_call: TRBV6-1
d_call: NA
cdr3_nt: TGTGCCAGCTTAATTCGGGAGGAGGGCAATCAGCCCCAGCATTTT
cdr3_aa: CASLIREEGNQPQHF

clone_size: many
j_call: TRBJ2-3
v_call: TRBV7-2
d_call: TRBD2
cdr3_nt: TGTGCCAGCAGCCAGCTGGCGGGAGTGTCAGATACGCAGTATTTT
cdr3_aa: CASSQLAGVSDTQYF

clone_size: many
j_call: TRBJ1-1
v_call: TRBV4-3
d_call: NA
cdr3_nt: TGCGCCAGCAGGAAGACGGGGAACACTGAAGCTTTCTTT
cdr3_aa: CASRKTGNTEAFF

clone_size: many
j_call: TRBJ2-7
v_call: TRBV20-1
d_call: NA
cdr3_nt: TGCAGTGCGAGCGGACAGTCCCCACTCGGCGAGCAGTACTTC
cdr3_aa: CSASGQSPLGEQYF

clone_size: many
j_call: TRBJ2-5
v_call: TRBV27
d_call: NA
cdr3_nt: TGTGCCAGCAGCCCCTTTACGGGTGGAGAGACCCAGTACTTC
cdr3_aa: CASSPFTGGETQYF

clone_size: many
j_call: TRBJ1-1
v_call: TRBV20-1
d_call: NA
cdr3_nt: TGCAGTGCGCGTAGACCGAACACTGAAGCTTTCTTT
cdr3_aa: CSARRPNTEAFF

clone_size: many
j_call: TRBJ2-7
v_call: TRBV28
d_call: NA
cdr3_nt: TGTGCCAGCAGACATGACAACTACGAACAGTACTTC
cdr3_aa: CASRHDNYEQYF

clone_size: NA
j_call: TRBJ1-1
v_call: TRBV20-1
d_call: NA
cdr3_nt: TGCAGTGCTAGTGGGTCGGGGACTGAAGCTTTCTTT
cdr3_aa: CSASGSGTEAFF

clone_size: NA
j_call: TRBJ1-6
v_call: TRBV14
d_call: NA
cdr3_nt: TGTGCCAGCAGCCAAGACAGGGGTAATTCACCCCTCCACTTT
cdr3_aa: CASSQDRGNSPLHF

clone_size: NA
j_call: TRBJ1-1
v_call: TRBV18
d_call: NA
cdr3_nt: TGTGCCAGCTCACCCACTGGGTCAAGGAGGACTGAAGCTTTCTTT
cdr3_aa: CASSPTGSRRTEAFF

clone_size: NA
j_call: TRBJ2-2
v_call: TRBV7-3
d_call: NA
cdr3_nt: TGTGCCAGCAGGCAAAATATGGCCGGGGAGCTGTTTTTT
cdr3_aa: CASRQNMAGELFF

clone_size: NA
j_call: TRBJ2-7
v_call: TRBV28
d_call: TRBD2
cdr3_nt: TGTGCCAGCAGTTTGGGACTAGCGGGATCCGAGCAGTACTTC
cdr3_aa: CASSLGLAGSEQYF

clone_size: NA
j_call: TRBJ2-2
v_call: TRBV27
d_call: NA
cdr3_nt: TGTGCCAGCAGTTTTGTGAAAGGTCTTCAGATCCCAACCGGGGAGCTGTTTTTT
cdr3_aa: CASSFVKGLQIPTGELFF

clone_size: many
j_call: TRBJ2-5
v_call: TRBV11-2
d_call: NA
cdr3_nt: TGTGCCAGCAGCCGGATGCAAGAGACCCAGTACTTC
cdr3_aa: CASSRMQETQYF

clone_size: few
j_call: TRBJ2-5
v_call: TRBV15
d_call: NA
cdr3_nt: TGTGCCACCAGCGGGAGGATTGAAGAGACCCAGTACTTC
cdr3_aa: CATSGRIEETQYF

clone_size: few
j_call: TRBJ2-7
v_call: TRBV7-9
d_call: TRBD1
cdr3_nt: TGTGCCAGCACCCGACAGGGTGACACCTACGAGCAGTACTTC
cdr3_aa: CASTRQGDTYEQYF

clone_size: many
j_call: TRBJ2-7
v_call: TRBV18
d_call: NA
cdr3_nt: TGTGCCAGCTCGACGGAGGGTGCCCAGCAGTACTTC
cdr3_aa: CASSTEGAQQYF

clone_size: few
j_call: TRBJ2-5
v_call: TRBV4-2
d_call: NA
cdr3_nt: TGTGCCAGCAGCCAAGGGTCTAACTATCTACAAGAGACCCAGTACTTC
cdr3_aa: CASSQGSNYLQETQYF

clone_size: NA
j_call: TRBJ1-1
v_call: TRBV14
d_call: NA
cdr3_nt: TGTGCCAGCAGCCAAGGAGGTACTGAAGCTTTCTTT
cdr3_aa: CASSQGGTEAFF